This TCR beta chain was identified in a study of T cell repertoires in cytomegalovirus infection. Study information: It can be stated that public TCR beta signatures indicated CMV infection as well as a matching HLA type. Study-wide findings and caveats: The study identified carriers of CMV plus the relevant HLA from cumulative public TCR beta family frequency. The ex vivo response showed dominance by HLA-C-restricted CMV-specific TCR beta clonotypes.

At least ten counts were recorded for this clonotype. As yet, its antigen is unknown. TCRdb reanalysed the reads using MiXCR and keeps one entry per CDR3 protein. This sample has more than 400,000 distinct CDR3 sequences; about 26% occur once, and the top ten carry around 14%. Sequenced: PBMCs. This sequence originates from a human donor in good health (CMV status not recorded). Some clones in this sample may be carry-over from other donors' samples.

The CDR3 is CASSLSSGPSYEQYF. The CDR3 bases are TGTGCCAGCAGCTTATCTAGCGGCCCCTCCTACGAGCAGTACTTC. V is TRBV7-3 and J is TRBJ2-7; 7 positions match TRBD2. The CDR3 loop spans 15 amino acids. In germline, CDR1 is SGHTA, CDR2 FQGTGA. V lost 2 bases and J lost 0; bases outside the gene matches: 4.